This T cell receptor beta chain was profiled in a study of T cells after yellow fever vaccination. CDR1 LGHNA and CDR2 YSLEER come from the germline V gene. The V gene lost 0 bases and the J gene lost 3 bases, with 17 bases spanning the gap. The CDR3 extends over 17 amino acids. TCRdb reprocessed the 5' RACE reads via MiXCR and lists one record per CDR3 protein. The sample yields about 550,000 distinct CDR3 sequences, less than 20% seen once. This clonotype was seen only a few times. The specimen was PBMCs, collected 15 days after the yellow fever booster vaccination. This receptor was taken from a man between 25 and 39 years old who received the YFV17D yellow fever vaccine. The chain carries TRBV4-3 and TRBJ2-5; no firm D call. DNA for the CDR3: TGCGCCAGCAGCCAAGATCCGCCCGGCCGGGCTAAAGAGACCCAGTACTTC. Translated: CASSQDPPGRAKETQYF.